The 6 T cell receptor beta chains below were found in one sample sequenced in a study of response to subunit inactivated influenza vaccine (dated by TCRdb to 2016 to 2019). The library was produced with RT-PCR. Sequencing relied on an Illumina HiSeq 2500. TCRdb handled the public reads itself, with Q25 trimming in fastp and clone calling in MiXCR, and kept productive beta chains. Rows with one shared CDR3 protein collapse into an entry with the most common genes and DNA. The sample contains about 520,000 distinct CDR3 sequences, about 25% of them found a single time. Approximately 2% of the sample is taken by the ten largest. Sequenced material: CD4+ T cells sorted from PBMCs, taken about 5 days after vaccination. Receptors were obtained from a man aged 45-65 years who received an inactivated influenza vaccine. Donor details come from another sample of the same person, matched by shared clones.

This clonotype was counted only a few times. This chain joins TRBV28 and TRBJ1-2; D not resolved. The CDR3 spans 12 residues. Looked up from germline, CDR1 is MDHEN and CDR2 is SYDVKM. Trimming removed 6 bases at V and 5 bases at J, with 10 bases between. CDR3 nucleotide sequence: TGTGCCAGCAGCCGTCGTTATTATGGCTACACCTTC. It encodes CASSRRYYGYTF.

In this sample, this clonotype turned up a few times. The rearrangement uses TRBV10-3 and TRBJ2-7, with 11 bases that match TRBD1. With V trimmed by 6 bases and J by 3 bases, 7 bases remained unmatched. CDR3 length equals 15 residues. Per the germline V gene, CDR1 is ENHRY and CDR2 is SYGVKD. CDR3 sequence: CAISPGQGAGYEQYF. For the CDR3, the DNA is TGTGCCATCAGCCCCGGACAGGGGGCTGGCTACGAGCAGTACTTC.

This clonotype was counted a few times. J is TRBJ1-1 and V is TRBV20-1, with D perhaps TRBD1 (6 bases). Trimming took off 5 bases at V and 4 bases at J, with 14 bases between the two ends. CDR1 DFQATT and CDR2 SNEGSKA come from the germline V gene (reference sequence). The CDR3 sequence is 13 residues long. The CDR3 coding sequence is TGCAGTGCTCGCGTGGGGGGCTCCACTGAAGCTTTCTTT. Protein sequence: CSARVGGSTEAFF.

This clonotype was counted only a few times. The V gene is TRBV7-2, the J gene TRBJ1-1; no firm D call. This CDR3 spans 14 amino acids. Germline loops: CDR1 SGHTA, CDR2 FQGNSA. The V end was cut by 5 bases, the J end by 1 base, with 11 bases between. In DNA, the CDR3 is TGTGCCAGCAGCGCGAGGCAGACGAACACTGAAGCTTTCTTT. Protein product: CASSARQTNTEAFF.

The chain links TRBV4-3 to TRBJ2-7; a possible D gene is TRBD1 (6 bases). This CDR3 is built from 15 residues. Between the trimmed V and J ends, which lost 1 base and 3 bases, there was a span of 13 bases. Germline assignment: CDR1 LGHNA and CDR2 YSLEER. CDR3 in amino acids: CASSQVLDRYYEQYF. In nucleotides, the CDR3 is TGCGCCAGCAGCCAAGTTCTGGACAGATACTACGAGCAGTACTTC.

The rearrangement uses TRBV28 and TRBJ2-5; D unresolved. Trimming left V 6 bases short and J 5 bases short, with 10 bases between. CDR3 length equals 12 residues. Germline assignment: CDR1 MDHEN and CDR2 SYDVKM. CDR3 coding DNA: TGTGCCAGCAGCTCCCAGCCGGAGACCCAGTACTTC. Translating it yields CASSSQPETQYF.